Below, 10 T cell receptor beta chains from the same sample are listed, as sequenced in a study of cytomegalovirus exposure and HLA in healthy donors. With 60 Vbeta and 13 Jbeta primers, the PCR was carried out. Profiling relied on immunoSEQ multiplex PCR, and the TCRdb table lists in-frame clones only, not all of them. The data hold about 160,000 clones, with roughly 79% observed a single time. The sample taken for sequencing was PBMCs. These TCRs come from a woman in her thirties or forties in good health and CMV-seronegative.

This clone appeared a few times. The chain carries TRBV29-1 and TRBJ1-1, with TRBD1 as a possible D gene (5 bases). In germline, CDR1 is SQVTM, CDR2 ANQGSEA. The CDR3 length is 13 residues. The CDR3 sequence is CSGQGLIHTEAFF. CDR3 in DNA: TGCTCCGGGCAGGGACTGATTCACACTGAAGCTTTCTTT.

The chain employs TRBV6-1 and TRBJ1-6; D ambiguous. V was shortened by 2 bases and J by 4 bases, with 15 bases between the two germline ends. Germline V gene data show CDR1 as MNHNS and CDR2 as SASEGT. This CDR3 is 17 amino acids long. CDR3 coding DNA: TGTGCCAGCAGTGAACAATCGTGGGCAGATTATAATTCACCCCTCCACTTT. Amino acid sequence: CASSEQSWADYNSPLHF.

The gene calls are TRBV7-9 and TRBJ2-1; tentatively, D is TRBD1 (6 bases). The CDR3 consists of 15 residues. In germline, CDR1 is SEHNR, CDR2 FQNEAQ (reference sequence). The ends were cut back, 4 bases at V and 5 bases at J, with 15 bases in the middle. The CDR3 nucleotides are TGTGCCAGCAGCTCAGGGGCGGACATAAACAATGAGCAGTTCTTC. As protein: CASSSGADINNEQFF.

The chain couples TRBV6-1 to TRBJ1-1, with no clear D. The germline CDR1 and CDR2 sequences are MNHNS and SASEGT. The CDR3 spans 14 residues. Trimming left V 0 bases short and J 8 bases short, with 13 bases between. This chain's CDR3 is CASSEARSPMEAFF. The CDR3 region has the DNA TGTGCCAGCAGTGAAGCGCGAAGCCCCATGGAAGCTTTCTTT.

The chain carries TRBV12-5 and TRBJ2-1; the D gene is possibly TRBD2 (5 bases). The V and J ends lost 2 bases and 9 bases respectively, with 8 bases between them. Germline V gene lookup returns CDR1 LGHNT and CDR2 FRNRAP. The CDR3 runs 12 residues. CDR3 region: CASGLWESEQFF. Here the CDR3 DNA reads TGTGCTAGTGGTTTGTGGGAGAGTGAGCAGTTCTTC.

The chain is built from TRBV12-5 and TRBJ2-6, with D possibly matching TRBD1 (6 bases). CDR3 length: 20 residues. Trimming left V 0 bases short and J 0 bases short, with 18 bases between. Germline V gene sequence: CDR1 LGHNT, CDR2 FRNRAP. CDR3 DNA sequence: TGTGCTAGTGGTTTGGTGGTGAGGGACACAGTAGACTCTGGGGCCAACGTCCTGACTTTC. As protein: CASGLVVRDTVDSGANVLTF.

This chain connects TRBV28 to TRBJ2-7, with 11 bases that match TRBD1. The V and J ends lost 6 bases and 5 bases, in that order; junction bases with no gene match: 12. Germline V gene data show CDR1 as MDHEN and CDR2 as SYDVKM. The CDR3 runs 16 residues. The CDR3 coding sequence is TGTGCCAGCAGGCAAGCCGGGACAGGGGGGATAAACGAGCAGTACTTC. This gives the protein CASRQAGTGGINEQYF.

V gene TRBV5-1 combines with J gene TRBJ2-3, with TRBD1 matching over 7 bases. CDR3 length: 14 residues. Germline CDR1 is SGHRS and CDR2 is YFSETQ. Losses at the gene ends were 2 bases for V and 6 bases for J; bases not matched to a gene: 6. The CDR3 loop reads CASSLEGAMDTQYF. CDR3 nucleotide sequence: TGCGCCAGCAGCTTAGAGGGGGCGATGGATACGCAGTATTTT.

This rearrangement joins TRBV4-2 to TRBJ1-1; no reliable D call. This CDR3 is built from 11 residues. In germline, CDR1 is LGHNA, CDR2 YNFKEQ. V dropped 4 bases and J dropped 3 bases, with 3 bases sitting between them. The CDR3 sequence: CASSRDTEAFF. CDR3 DNA: TGTGCCAGCAGCCGAGACACTGAAGCTTTCTTT.

This clone was counted a few times. The chain uses TRBV30 and TRBJ1-2; possible D gene TRBD1, 6 bases. The V gene's germline CDR1 is GTSNPN and CDR2 SVGIG (reference sequence). The ends were cut back, 2 bases at V and 6 bases at J, with 19 bases in the middle. The CDR3 consists of 15 residues. The CDR3 DNA reads as TGTGCCTGGAGTCGGCAGGGGTTCTTCCTGAATGGCTACACCTTC. This encodes CAWSRQGFFLNGYTF. The full variable domain, its missing parts supplied by reference TRBV30 and TRBJ1-2, is SQTIHQWPATLVQPVGSPLSLECTVEGTSNPNLYWYRQAAGRGLQLLFYSVGIGQISSEVPQNLSASRPQDRQFILSSKKLLLSDSGFYLCAWSRQGFFLNGYTFGSGTRLTVV.